Sequencing of this T cell receptor (beta chain) was carried out in a study of cytomegalovirus exposure and HLA in healthy donors. Study-wide results and limits: In all likelihood, a cluster of highly shared sequence variants was a sequencing artifact. Across HLA loci, a later analysis found differing TCR association rates, with DRB1 most and HLA-C fewest.

Trimming took 11 bases from V and 4 from J, leaving 9 bases between them. The CDR3 length is 12 residues. Germline lookup yields CDR1 SNHLY and CDR2 FYNNEI. Details on this clone: What it binds is unknown.

PCR involved 60 Vbeta and 13 Jbeta primers. Data came from immunoSEQ multiplex PCR; TCRdb stores just in-frame clones and leaves some out. The sample consists of roughly 100,000 clones, around 65% of them appearing once. The TCR originated in a woman aged 45 to 65 in good health and CMV-seronegative. The sample taken for sequencing was PBMCs. The rearrangement joins TRBV2 to TRBJ2-6, with TRBD2 as a possible D gene (5 bases). CDR3 sequence: CAAGPGANVLTF. CDR3 nucleotides: TGTGCCGCGGGCCCCGGGGCCAACGTCCTGACTTTC.